The table lists the clone carrying this T cell receptor (beta chain) with a count of one. The germline gives CDR1 SQVTM, CDR2 ANQGSEA. J lost 7 bases, V lost 5 bases, and 6 bases had no gene match. The CDR3 is made up of 13 amino acids. Sequencing used immunoSEQ multiplex PCR; TCRdb keeps in-frame clones, though not all of them. Among around 9,700 clones listed, roughly 80% were seen once. These data originate in a study of blood T cell repertoires in COVID-19. Whole-study context: There were acute and convalescent COVID-19 samples, and they came from the United States, Italy and Spain.

The chain is built from TRBV29-1 and TRBJ1-2; 11 bases are a match to TRBD1. Specimen: peripheral blood. The TCR originated in a man in his 70s with active COVID-19. The CDR3 reads CSVSSGTGGGYTF. The CDR3 DNA reads TGCAGCGTTTCCTCCGGGACAGGGGGTGGCTACACCTTC. Drawing the rest from reference TRBV29-1 and TRBJ1-2, the complete variable domain is SAVISQKPSRDICQRGTSLTIQCQVDSQVTMMFWYRQQPGQSLTLIATANQGSEATYESGFVIDKFPISRPNLTFSTLTVSNMSPEDSSIYLCSVSSGTGGGYTFGSGTRLTVV.